A single sample is the source of the 31 T cell receptor beta chains below, sequenced in a study of vaccination and CD4 T cells after COVID-19. TCRdb fed the PCR reads into MiXCR, producing one record per CDR3 protein. The sample records approximately 20,000 distinct CDR3 sequences, roughly 60% being singletons. The sample in question was CD4+ T cells from blood, obtained after SARS-CoV-2 vaccination. The receptors stem from a human donor who had recovered from COVID-19.

This clonotype was seen just once. One end of the junction does not line up with germline, which may come from a read error. The gene calls are TRBV27 and TRBJ1-6; no clear D gene. This CDR3 spans 15 amino acids. The germline CDR1 and CDR2 sequences are MNHEY and SMNVEV (reference sequence). DNA for the CDR3: TGTGCCAGCAAGGAGAGATCCTCCTATAATTCACCCCTCCGCTTT. Translating it yields CASKERSSYNSPLRF.

The chain has TRBV18 and TRBJ1-1, with D possibly matching TRBD1 (5 bases). V gave up 3 bases and J gave up 0 bases, with 17 bases separating them. The CDR3 contains 17 residues. CDR1 is KGHSH and CDR2 is LQKENI in the germline V gene. This CDR3 reads CASSPQPQGVMNTEAFF. The CDR3 nucleotides are TGTGCCAGCTCACCCCAGCCCCAGGGCGTAATGAACACTGAAGCTTTCTTT. The whole variable domain, remainder taken from reference TRBV18 and TRBJ1-1, is NAGVMQNPRHLVRRRGQEARLRCSPMKGHSHVYWYRQLPEEGLKFMVYLQKENIIDESGMPKERFSAEFPKEGPSILRIQQVVRGDSAAYFCASSPQPQGVMNTEAFFGQGTRLTVV.

This clonotype is a singleton in its sample. J is TRBJ2-1 and V is TRBV5-3; D call uncertain. TRBV5-3 is known as an ORF, though its function is uncertain. Trimming took 6 bases from V and 9 from J, leaving 13 bases between them. The length of the CDR3 is 12 residues. The DNA for the CDR3 is TGTGCCAGAAATGACGCGACGTGTGAGCAGTTCTTC. Protein: CARNDATCEQFF.

This clonotype appeared once. This chain connects TRBV20-1 to TRBJ2-3; 9 bases align to TRBD2. The germline gives CDR1 DFQATT, CDR2 SNEGSKA (reference sequence). With V trimmed by 3 bases and J by 7 bases, 14 bases remained unmatched. The CDR3 extends over 16 amino acids. The CDR3 sequence: CSASPSLAGVVNTQYF. CDR3 in DNA: TGCAGTGCTAGCCCATCGTTAGCGGGAGTTGTAAATACGCAGTATTTT.

The rearrangement uses TRBV28 and TRBJ1-3; D remains ambiguous. V was trimmed by 7 bases and J by 4 bases, leaving 14 bases between them. The CDR3 runs to 14 residues. In germline, CDR1 is MDHEN, CDR2 SYDVKM. CDR3 amino acids: CASNPKLAGNTIYF. CDR3 nucleotides: TGTGCCAGCAACCCGAAGCTGGCGGGAAACACCATATATTTT.

This chain uses TRBV7-2 with TRBJ2-2; no clear D. This CDR3 spans 16 amino acids. With 5 bases removed from V and 4 bases from J, the gap between germline ends came to 17 bases. Germline CDR1 is SGHTA and CDR2 is FQGNSA. DNA of the CDR3: TGTGCCAGCAGCCTTGGGTCTAGTGGAACCACCGGGGAGCTGTTTTTT. This gives the protein CASSLGSSGTTGELFF.

There are a few counts of this clonotype. This chain joins TRBV24-1 and TRBJ1-5; 7 bases are a match to TRBD1. Trimming removed 3 bases from V and 7 bases from J; junction bases left unmatched: 8. CDR3 length: 15 amino acids. In germline, CDR1 is KGHDR, CDR2 SFDVKD. The CDR3 coding sequence is TGTGCCACCAGTGATACAGACAGGGTCGGCCAGCCCCAGCATTTT. Amino acid sequence: CATSDTDRVGQPQHF.

This clonotype was picked up a small number of times. This sequence joins TRBV6-1 and TRBJ2-5; no firm D call. Germline CDR1 MNHNS, CDR2 SASEGT. Trimming stripped 5 bases from V and 2 bases from J, with 3 bases between. CDR3 length equals 11 residues. CDR3 DNA sequence: TGTGCCAGCAGTCTACAAGAGACCCAGTACTTC. Translated, it gives CASSLQETQYF.

The chain employs TRBV10-3 and TRBJ2-1; 11 bases fit TRBD2. The CDR3 consists of 15 residues. Germline values: CDR1 ENHRY, CDR2 SYGVKD. The J segment lost 4 bases and the V segment lost 4 bases, leaving 3 bases of the junction unmatched. DNA of the CDR3: TGTGCCATCAGTGGGACTAGCGGGCCTTACAATGAGCAGTTCTTC. Protein sequence: CAISGTSGPYNEQFF.

The chain is built from TRBV5-1 and TRBJ1-1; no reliable D call. This CDR3 has 13 residues. In germline, CDR1 is SGHRS, CDR2 YFSETQ. V was pared by 2 bases and J by 5 bases, with 10 bases between. The CDR3 nucleotides are TGCGCCAGCAGCTTCGAGGTTCTAACTGAAGCTTTCTTT. Translated: CASSFEVLTEAFF.

V gene TRBV6-2 or TRBV6-3 combines with J gene TRBJ1-1; the D gene is possibly TRBD1 (5 bases). The germline CDR1 and CDR2 sequences are MNHEY and SVGEGT. The CDR3 runs 15 residues. Trimming pared 2 bases from V and 5 bases from J, leaving 15 bases between. The CDR3 bases are TGTGCCAGCAGTTACCCTCAGGGTTGGAGTACTGAAGCTTTCTTT. Protein sequence: CASSYPQGWSTEAFF.

V is TRBV7-6 and J is TRBJ2-5; D ambiguous. This CDR3 contains 14 residues. Germline lookup yields CDR1 SGHVS and CDR2 FNYEAQ. Trimming took 4 bases from V and 5 from J, leaving 14 bases between them. The CDR3 sequence: CASSSPGSSETQYF. CDR3 nucleotides: TGTGCCAGCAGCTCACCGGGCAGCTCGGAGACCCAGTACTTC.

This clonotype is a singleton in its sample. This rearrangement joins TRBV7-2 to TRBJ2-3; 10 positions agree with TRBD1. The CDR3 spans 13 residues. The germline V gene has CDR1 SGHTA and CDR2 FQGNSA. V dropped 7 bases and J dropped 11; count of bases not matched to a gene: 9. The CDR3, as DNA: TGTGCCAGCATAATGCGGGGGACAGGGGTGCAGTATTTT. It yields the protein CASIMRGTGVQYF.

V is TRBV6-1 and J is TRBJ1-1; TRBD1 agrees at 8 bases. CDR1 is MNHNS, CDR2 SASEGT, per germline. The CDR3 has 18 residues. V was pared by 6 bases and J by 0 bases, with 15 bases of the junction left unmatched. The CDR3 region is CASSPTRTGFGVNTEAFF. The CDR3 DNA is TGTGCCAGCAGCCCAACGAGGACAGGGTTCGGGGTGAACACTGAAGCTTTCTTT.

This chain joins TRBV6-4 and TRBJ2-7; 10 nucleotides agree with TRBD2. The junction had 16 bases not matched to a gene; V was cut back by 3 bases and J by 2 bases. Germline values: CDR1 MRHNA, CDR2 SNTAGT. CDR3 length equals 19 residues. CDR3 loop: CASSERGLAGVIPTYEQYF. The DNA for the CDR3 is TGTGCCAGCAGTGAACGAGGGCTAGCGGGAGTTATCCCTACCTACGAGCAGTACTTC.

The chain carries TRBV6-5 and TRBJ1-3, with 7 nucleotides matching TRBD1. V shed 2 bases and J 3 bases; nucleotides not matched to a gene: 1. The CDR3 consists of 14 residues. The germline gives CDR1 MNHEY, CDR2 SVGAGI. The CDR3 loop is CASSYQGVGNTIYF. CDR3 nucleotide sequence: TGTGCCAGCAGTTACCAGGGGGTTGGAAACACCATATATTTT.

The chain combines TRBV18 with TRBJ1-1, with D uncertain. Trimming cost V 6 bases and J 6 bases, with 8 bases left between them. Germline loops: CDR1 KGHSH, CDR2 LQKENI. The CDR3 extends over 11 amino acids. CDR3 sequence (DNA): TGTGCCAGCTCCGTAAGTTCTGAAGCTTTCTTT. Translation gives CASSVSSEAFF.

The rearrangement joins TRBV29-1 to TRBJ2-1; tentative D call: TRBD2 (6 bases). The CDR3 sequence is 13 residues long. V was cut by 4 bases and J by 3 bases, with 10 bases left in between. CDR1 SQVTM and CDR2 ANQGSEA come from the germline V gene. The CDR3 region has the DNA TGCAGCGTTGTTGCGCGGGGCTACAATGAGCAGTTCTTC. Amino acid sequence: CSVVARGYNEQFF.

The chain carries TRBV5-4 and TRBJ2-3, with TRBD2 identical over 7 bases. Looked up from germline, CDR1 is SGHNT and CDR2 is YYREEE (reference sequence). Trimming cost V 4 bases and J 3 bases; bases outside gene matches: 8. The CDR3 is 15 amino acids. CDR3 sequence (DNA): TGTGCCAGCAGCCTCGCTAGCGGTTTTACAGATACGCAGTATTTT. Amino acids: CASSLASGFTDTQYF.

This chain uses TRBV19 with TRBJ2-3, with D possibly being TRBD2 (6 bases). The CDR3 spans 15 residues. V was cut by 1 base and J by 3 bases, with 11 bases left in between. Germline CDR1 is LNHDA and CDR2 is SQIVND (reference sequence). The CDR3 loop is CASSIGPGGTDTQYF. DNA of the CDR3: TGTGCCAGTAGTATAGGACCCGGGGGAACAGATACGCAGTATTTT. Based on the CDR3 plus reference TRBV19 and TRBJ2-3, the full variable domain is DGGITQSPKYLFRKEGQNVTLSCEQNLNHDAMYWYRQDPGQGLRLIYYSQIVNDFQKGDIAEGYSVSREKKESFPLTVTSAQKNPTAFYLCASSIGPGGTDTQYFGPGTRLTVL.

The chain combines TRBV15 with TRBJ2-5; possibly TRBD2 for D (6 bases). The CDR3 contains 17 residues. Trimming left V 1 base short and J 9 bases short, with 24 bases between. CDR1 LNHNV and CDR2 YYDKDF come from the germline V gene (reference sequence). CDR3 loop: CATSRGGGSARMTAQYF. The CDR3 DNA is TGTGCCACCAGCAGAGGTGGGGGGAGTGCCCGTATGACGGCCCAGTACTTC.

V gene TRBV2 combines with J gene TRBJ2-7; D is unresolved. Trimming removed 7 bases from V and 4 bases from J, with 8 bases in between. This CDR3 region has 11 residues. Germline V lookup: CDR1 SNHLY, CDR2 FYNNEI. The CDR3 here is CASKRRYEQYF. In DNA, the CDR3 is TGTGCCAGCAAAAGAAGGTACGAGCAGTACTTC.

The chain recombines TRBV28 with TRBJ2-3; no clear D gene. CDR1 and CDR2 (germline): MDHEN, SYDVKM. This CDR3 has 14 residues. V lost 6 bases, J lost 0 bases, and 10 bases lay in between. CDR3: CASRPQGSTDTQYF. In DNA, the CDR3 is TGTGCCAGCAGACCCCAAGGTAGCACAGATACGCAGTATTTT.

The chain employs TRBV12-3 or TRBV12-4 and TRBJ2-2, with D uncertain. The CDR3 is made up of 13 amino acids. Trimming removed 2 bases at V and 7 bases at J, with 8 bases between. CDR3 residues: CASSLRAIGELFF. CDR3 bases: TGTGCCAGCAGTTTAAGGGCAATCGGGGAGCTGTTTTTT.

This chain uses TRBV5-5 with TRBJ2-4; D is unclear. Deletions cut 0 bases from V and 0 bases from J, with 7 bases between. There are 15 residues in the CDR3. Germline assignment: CDR1 SGHKS and CDR2 YYEKEE (reference sequence). As DNA, the CDR3 is TGTGCCAGCAGCTTGGGACCCGTAGCCAAAAACATTCAGTACTTC. Amino acid sequence: CASSLGPVAKNIQYF.

There are a few counts of this clonotype. This sequence joins TRBV27 and TRBJ2-5; possible D gene TRBD1, 5 bases. Germline loops: CDR1 MNHEY, CDR2 SMNVEV (reference sequence). CDR3 length: 13 residues. The germline V and J ends were trimmed by 8 bases and 5 bases, with 15 bases remaining between them. The DNA for the CDR3 is TGTGCCAGCGGCGATGGACAAAGGGAGACCCAGTACTTC. This translates into CASGDGQRETQYF.

This clonotype was observed a handful of times. CDR3 sequence (DNA): TGTGCCAGCAGCCCTCTTCGGGAAGCTTTCTTT. Residues: CASSPLREAFF. The chain employs TRBV6-1 and TRBJ1-1; D is unclear. The V end was cut by 6 bases, the J end by 8 bases, with 10 bases between. CDR1 and CDR2 (germline): MNHNS, SASEGT. The CDR3 runs to 11 residues.

The rearrangement links TRBV20-1 to TRBJ2-7; TRBD2 matches at 7 bases. This CDR3 has 17 amino acids. Trimming cost V 1 base and J 3 bases; bases outside gene matches: 15. Looked up from germline, CDR1 is DFQATT and CDR2 is SNEGSKA (reference sequence). The CDR3 sequence: CSARGASGISRDYEQYF. The CDR3 DNA reads as TGCAGTGCTAGAGGTGCTAGCGGAATCTCAAGGGACTACGAGCAGTACTTC.

This sequence joins TRBV6-1 and TRBJ2-7; weak D call: TRBD1 (5 bases). CDR1 is MNHNS, CDR2 SASEGT, per germline. The V gene lost 3 bases and the J gene lost 2 bases, with 14 bases spanning the gap. This CDR3 has 15 amino acids. The CDR3 here is CASSDGRTLTYEQYF. In DNA, the CDR3 is TGTGCCAGCAGTGACGGCAGGACACTTACCTACGAGCAGTACTTC.

This chain's CDR3 is CASSLQGSNQPQHF. As DNA, the CDR3 is TGTGCCAGCAGTTTGCAGGGCTCCAATCAGCCCCAGCATTTT. The rearrangement uses TRBV27 and TRBJ1-5, with D possibly matching TRBD1 (5 bases). Germline V gene sequence: CDR1 MNHEY, CDR2 SMNVEV (reference sequence). This CDR3 has 14 amino acids. Trimming left V 3 bases short and J 3 bases short, with 9 bases between.

The chain recombines TRBV6-1 with TRBJ2-3; maybe TRBD1 (8 bases). Germline CDR1 and CDR2: MNHNS and SASEGT. Trimming cost V 6 bases and J 1 base, with 17 bases left between them. CDR3 size: 16 residues. CDR3 in DNA: TGTGCCAGCAGAAACAGGGGGGGAGGAGGCACAGATACGCAGTATTTT. Amino acids: CASRNRGGGGTDTQYF.